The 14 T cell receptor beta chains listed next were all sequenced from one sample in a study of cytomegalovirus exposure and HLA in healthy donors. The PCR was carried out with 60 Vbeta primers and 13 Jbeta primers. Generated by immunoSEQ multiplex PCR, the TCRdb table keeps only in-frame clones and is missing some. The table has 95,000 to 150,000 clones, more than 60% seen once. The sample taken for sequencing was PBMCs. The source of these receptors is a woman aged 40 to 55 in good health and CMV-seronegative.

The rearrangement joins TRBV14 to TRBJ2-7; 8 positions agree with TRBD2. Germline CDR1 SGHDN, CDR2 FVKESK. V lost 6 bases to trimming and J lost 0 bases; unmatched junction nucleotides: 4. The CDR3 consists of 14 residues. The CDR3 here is CASRLSGSSYEQYF. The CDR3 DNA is TGTGCCAGCAGGTTAAGCGGGAGCTCCTACGAGCAGTACTTC.

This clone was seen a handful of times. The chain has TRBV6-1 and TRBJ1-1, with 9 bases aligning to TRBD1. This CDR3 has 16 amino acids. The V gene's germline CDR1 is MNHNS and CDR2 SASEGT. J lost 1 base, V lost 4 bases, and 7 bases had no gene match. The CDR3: CASSGRDRVGNTEAFF. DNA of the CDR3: TGTGCCAGCAGTGGCCGGGACAGGGTAGGGAACACTGAAGCTTTCTTT.

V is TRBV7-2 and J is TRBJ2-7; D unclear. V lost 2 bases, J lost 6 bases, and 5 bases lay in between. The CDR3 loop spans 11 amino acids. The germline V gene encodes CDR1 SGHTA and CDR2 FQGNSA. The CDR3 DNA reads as TGTGCCAGCAGCTTACGGTCCGAGCAGTACTTC. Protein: CASSLRSEQYF.

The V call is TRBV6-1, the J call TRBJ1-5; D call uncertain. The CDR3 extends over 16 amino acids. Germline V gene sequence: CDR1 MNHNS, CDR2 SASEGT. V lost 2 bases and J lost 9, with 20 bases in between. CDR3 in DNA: TGTGCCAGCAGTGAACTTGGGTCAGTGGAGCGTTCGCCCCAGCATTTT. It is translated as CASSELGSVERSPQHF.

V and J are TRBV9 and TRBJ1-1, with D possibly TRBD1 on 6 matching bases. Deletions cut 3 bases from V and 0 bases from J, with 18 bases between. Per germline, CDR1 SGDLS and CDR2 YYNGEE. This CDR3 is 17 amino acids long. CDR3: CASSGPPGEGLNTEAFF. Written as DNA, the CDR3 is TGTGCCAGCAGCGGCCCCCCAGGGGAGGGGCTGAACACTGAAGCTTTCTTT.

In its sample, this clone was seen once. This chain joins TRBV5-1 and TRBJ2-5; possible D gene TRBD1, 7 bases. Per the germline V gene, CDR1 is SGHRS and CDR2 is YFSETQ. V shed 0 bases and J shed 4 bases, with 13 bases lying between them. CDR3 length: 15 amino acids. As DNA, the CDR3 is TGCGCCAGCAGCTTGGGACAGGGAGGAGGAGAGACCCAGTACTTC. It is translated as CASSLGQGGGETQYF.

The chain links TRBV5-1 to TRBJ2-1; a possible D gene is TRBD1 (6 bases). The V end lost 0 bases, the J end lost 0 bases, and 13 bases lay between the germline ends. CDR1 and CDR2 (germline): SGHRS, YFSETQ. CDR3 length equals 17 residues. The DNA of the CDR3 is TGCGCCAGCAGCTTGGACAGGGTCATTAGCTCCTACAATGAGCAGTTCTTC. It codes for CASSLDRVISSYNEQFF.

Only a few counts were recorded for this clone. The CDR3 is CAISSGQGRGNTEAFF. In nucleotides, the CDR3 is TGTGCCATCAGCTCGGGACAGGGCCGGGGGAACACTGAAGCTTTCTTT. The chain employs TRBV10-3 and TRBJ1-1, with TRBD1 matching 9 bases. Germline V gene data show CDR1 as ENHRY and CDR2 as SYGVKD. The CDR3 has 16 residues. V trimming: 6 bases; J trimming: 1 base; junction bases outside the gene matches: 9.

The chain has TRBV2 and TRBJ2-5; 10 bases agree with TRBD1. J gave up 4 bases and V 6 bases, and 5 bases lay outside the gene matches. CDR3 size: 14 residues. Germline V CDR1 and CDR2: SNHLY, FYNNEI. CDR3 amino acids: CASSPDRGPETQYF. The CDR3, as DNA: TGTGCCAGCAGCCCAGACAGGGGGCCAGAGACCCAGTACTTC.

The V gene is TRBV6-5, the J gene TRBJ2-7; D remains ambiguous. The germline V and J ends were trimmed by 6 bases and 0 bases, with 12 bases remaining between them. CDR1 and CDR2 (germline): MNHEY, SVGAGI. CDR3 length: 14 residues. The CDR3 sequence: CASSSSEVSYEQYF. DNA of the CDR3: TGTGCCAGCAGCTCCAGCGAGGTCTCCTACGAGCAGTACTTC.

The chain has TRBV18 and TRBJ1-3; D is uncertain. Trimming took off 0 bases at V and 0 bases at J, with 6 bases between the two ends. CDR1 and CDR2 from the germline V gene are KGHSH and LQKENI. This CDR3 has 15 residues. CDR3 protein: CASSPPSRSGNTIYF. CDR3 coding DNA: TGTGCCAGCTCACCACCGTCTCGCTCTGGAAACACCATATATTTT. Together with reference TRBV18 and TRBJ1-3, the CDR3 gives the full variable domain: NAGVMQNPRHLVRRRGQEARLRCSPMKGHSHVYWYRQLPEEGLKFMVYLQKENIIDESGMPKERFSAEFPKEGPSILRIQQVVRGDSAAYFCASSPPSRSGNTIYFGEGSWLTVV.

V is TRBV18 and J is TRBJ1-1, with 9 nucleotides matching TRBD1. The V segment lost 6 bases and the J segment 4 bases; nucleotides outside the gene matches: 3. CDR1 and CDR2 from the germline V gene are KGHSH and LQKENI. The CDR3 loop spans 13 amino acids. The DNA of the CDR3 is TGTGCCAGCTCGTCGACAGGGGGCACTGAAGCTTTCTTT. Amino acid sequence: CASSSTGGTEAFF.

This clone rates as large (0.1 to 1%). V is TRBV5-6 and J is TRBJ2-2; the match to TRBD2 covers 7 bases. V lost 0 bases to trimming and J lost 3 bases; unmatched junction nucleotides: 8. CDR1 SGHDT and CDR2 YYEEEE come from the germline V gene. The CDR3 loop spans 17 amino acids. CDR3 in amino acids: CASSLGGGSVDTGELFF. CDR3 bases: TGTGCCAGCAGCTTGGGGGGGGGAAGCGTAGACACCGGGGAGCTGTTTTTT.

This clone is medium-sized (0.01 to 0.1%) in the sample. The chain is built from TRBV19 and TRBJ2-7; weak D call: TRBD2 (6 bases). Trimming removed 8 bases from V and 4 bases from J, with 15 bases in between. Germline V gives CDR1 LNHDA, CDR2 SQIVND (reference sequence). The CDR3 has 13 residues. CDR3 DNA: TGTGCCAGTTCCAAGATGGAGGGGTACGAGCAGTACTTC. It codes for CASSKMEGYEQYF.